This TCR beta chain stems from a study of memory CD8 T cells in hepatitis C reinfection. Study-wide context: Samples at peak reinfection came 3 to 8 weeks post-detection.

Profiled with immunoSEQ multiplex PCR; TCRdb holds only in-frame clones, not every one. Among 35,000 to 50,000 clones listed, 88% were seen once. As to time point: peak reinfection, 3 to 8 weeks after reinfection detection. Sorted cells were sequenced directly ex vivo without any in vitro expansion. Donors came from people who inject drugs enrolled in HEPCO, Canada. A couple of donors provided sorted CD3+ CD8+ CD45RO- naive CD8 T cells at all three reinfection time points. Germline CDR1 MNHNS, CDR2 SASEGT. The V end was cut by 5 bases, the J end by 9 bases, with 13 bases between. This CDR3 comprises 12 residues.

Sequenced sample: naive CD8+ T cells sorted from blood. The V call is TRBV6-1, the J call TRBJ1-2; possible D gene TRBD1, 6 bases. The origin of this receptor is a young man with hepatitis C virus infection. CDR3 in amino acids: CASSSYRDRYTF. The CDR3 nucleotides read TGTGCCAGCAGTTCTTACAGGGACCGCTACACCTTC.